Sequencing of this TCR beta chain was carried out in a study of blood T cell repertoires in COVID-19. Study summary: Donors in the United States, Italy and Spain gave samples during acute or convalescent COVID-19. PBMCs, B-cell-depleted T cells, or T cells were the source of the cDNA or gDNA that made up the material.

The length of the CDR3 is 13 residues. The germline CDR1 and CDR2 sequences are SGHRS and YFSETQ. V shed 0 bases, J shed 6 bases, and the junction held 1 base outside the gene matches. Original analysis: Nucleated cell number was recorded as an estimate derived from reference gene primer amplification. Here immunoSEQ multiplex PCR was the method, and the copy in TCRdb shows in-frame clones only, minus some. That table gives V, J and clone size, and the DNA gave D and trimming. The table has about 90,000 clones, roughly 84% seen once. The sequence came from a man in his 60s with acute or convalescent COVID-19. Sequencing was performed on peripheral blood. This chain joins TRBV5-1 and TRBJ1-1; 8 bases fit TRBD1. For the CDR3, the DNA is TGCGCCAGCAGCTTGGCAGGGGGCCCTGAAGCTTTCTTT. It codes for CASSLAGGPEAFF.